The T cell receptor beta chain under discussion was sequenced for a study of regulatory T cells in long-lasting Graves disease. Study outcomes and limitations: Because few samples were included, accuracy may have been lower.

Regarding this clonotype: Its specificity is unknown.

Building the TCR beta libraries relied on iRepertoire HTBI primers, and CDR3 regions underwent Arm-PCR. TCRdb fed the multiplex PCR reads into MiXCR, producing one record per CDR3 protein. The sample lists 600,000 to 800,000 distinct CDR3 sequences, about 32% occurring once. Time point reported: persistent/refractory GD, antithyroid drugs over 5 years with positive TRAb. Scientists built the TCR library using RNA that was extracted from PBMCs. Guidelines of the American Thyroid Association were used to diagnose Graves' disease. Sequencing was performed on peripheral blood mononuclear cells (PBMCs), taken when the disease was refractory, from a patient treated with antithyroid drugs. The sequence was collected from a female donor with Graves disease.

In DNA, the CDR3 is TGTGCCAGCAGCTTAGGCCATGTGCAGCCCCAGCATTTT. The encoded protein is CASSLGHVQPQHF. V is TRBV13 and J is TRBJ1-5; D unclear. The CDR3 sequence is 13 residues long. Trimming took off 0 bases at V and 7 bases at J, with 7 bases between the two ends. Looked up from germline, CDR1 is PRHDT and CDR2 is FYEKMQ (reference sequence).